Presented here are 23 T cell receptor beta chains from one specimen sequenced in a study of graft-versus-host responses after intestinal transplantation. Produced via immunoSEQ multiplex PCR; TCRdb's table is partial and in-frame only. The repertoire consists of tens of thousands of clones, with around nine tenths occurring once and the leading ten covering 6.5% to 8%. The source was bone marrow, collected roughly 110 weeks after intestinal transplantation. The receptors stem from a human patient who received an intestinal transplant, so some T cells may come from the graft donor.

This clone was seen once. This chain joins TRBV5-3 and TRBJ2-2; D is perhaps TRBD2 (6 bases). TRBV5-3 is an open reading frame whose function is uncertain. This CDR3 has 18 residues. Trimming removed 1 base at V and 4 bases at J, with 20 bases between. The DNA for the CDR3 is TGTGCCAGAAGCTTGTGGTTAGCGGAGAAACGCGGCACCGGGGAGCTGTTTTTT. Residues: CARSLWLAEKRGTGELFF.

The chain has TRBV5-1 and TRBJ2-2; tentative D call: TRBD1 (5 bases). Trimming cost V 4 bases and J 4 bases, with 17 bases left between them. Per germline, CDR1 SGHRS and CDR2 YFSETQ. The CDR3 totals 16 residues. CDR3 in DNA: TGCGCCAGCAGCCCCACGCAGGGATCCTCCACCGGGGAGCTGTTTTTT. Encoded protein: CASSPTQGSSTGELFF.

The genes are TRBV2 and TRBJ1-2; D is unclear. V lost 5 bases, J lost 0 bases, and 7 bases lay in between. This CDR3 comprises 13 residues. From germline, CDR1 is SNHLY and CDR2 FYNNEI. The DNA of the CDR3 is TGTGCCAGCAGTCAAGAGACTAACTATGGCTACACCTTC. Translating it yields CASSQETNYGYTF.

The gene calls are TRBV10-2 and TRBJ1-1, with D possibly TRBD1 on 6 matching bases. V lost 8 bases and J lost 1, with 14 bases in between. CDR1 is WSHSY and CDR2 is SAAADI in the germline V gene. The CDR3 loop spans 14 amino acids. The CDR3 spells CASGAGGANTEAFF. As DNA, the CDR3 is TGCGCCAGCGGTGCGGGGGGCGCGAACACTGAAGCTTTCTTT.

This CDR3 is CASSQTGVNTEAFF. The CDR3 DNA reads as TGTGCCAGCAGCCAAACAGGGGTTAACACTGAAGCTTTCTTT. This chain connects TRBV14 to TRBJ1-1, with 7 bases that match TRBD1. Germline V lookup: CDR1 SGHDN, CDR2 FVKESK. The V segment lost 2 bases and the J segment 2 bases; nucleotides outside the gene matches: 2. CDR3 size: 14 residues. The entire variable domain, with the rest obtained from reference TRBV14 and TRBJ1-1, is as follows: EAGVTQFPSHSVIEKGQTVTLRCDPISGHDNLYWYRRVMGKEIKFLLHFVKESKQDESGMPNNRFLAERTGGTYSTLKVQPAELEDSGVYFCASSQTGVNTEAFFGQGTRLTVV.

The CDR3 nucleotides are TGTGCCAGCAGCTCACAGGGGGCCGGGGAGCTGTTTTTT. Its protein product is CASSSQGAGELFF. The genes are TRBV11-2 and TRBJ2-2; 8 positions match TRBD1. CDR1 is SGHAT and CDR2 is FQNNGV in the germline V gene. With 4 bases clipped from V and 6 bases from J, the junction kept 1 base outside the gene matches. The length of the CDR3 is 13 residues.

The V gene is TRBV19, the J gene TRBJ2-2; D might be TRBD1 or TRBD2, each matching 6 bases. Trimming left V 8 bases short and J 7 bases short, with 14 bases between. Germline lookup yields CDR1 LNHDA and CDR2 SQIVND (reference sequence). The CDR3 consists of 13 residues. The chain's CDR3 is CASGNRGHGELFF. The CDR3 DNA is TGTGCCAGTGGGAATCGGGGGCACGGGGAGCTGTTTTTT. Together with reference TRBV19 and TRBJ2-2, the CDR3 gives the full variable domain: DGGITQSPKYLFRKEGQNVTLSCEQNLNHDAMYWYRQDPGQGLRLIYYSQIVNDFQKGDIAEGYSVSREKKESFPLTVTSAQKNPTAFYLCASGNRGHGELFFGEGSRLTVL.

The chain carries TRBV5-1 and TRBJ2-5; 9 bases agree with TRBD2. With V trimmed by 4 bases and J by 9 bases, 19 bases remained unmatched. Germline-derived CDR1 and CDR2 are SGHRS and YFSETQ. The CDR3 has 17 residues. The CDR3 is CASSKASGASGKRPQYF. CDR3 DNA: TGCGCCAGCAGCAAGGCTAGCGGGGCGAGTGGCAAGAGGCCCCAGTACTTC.

The genes are TRBV5-1 and TRBJ2-5, with 8 nucleotides matching TRBD1. V shed 5 bases, J shed 2 bases, and the junction held 2 bases outside the gene matches. Germline CDR1 reads SGHRS; CDR2 reads YFSETQ. This CDR3 is 13 amino acids long. DNA of the CDR3: TGCGCCAGCAGAACAGGGGGGCAAGAGACCCAGTACTTC. Translation gives CASRTGGQETQYF. Full variable domain (missing parts from reference TRBV5-1 and TRBJ2-5): KAGVTQTPRYLIKTRGQQVTLSCSPISGHRSVSWYQQTPGQGLQFLFEYFSETQRNKGNFPGRFSGRQFSNSRSEMNVSTLELGDSALYLCASRTGGQETQYFGPGTRLLVL.

This chain links TRBV30 with TRBJ1-2; D is undetermined. This CDR3 contains 13 residues. V lost 8 bases and J lost 7, with 20 bases in between. Germline V gives CDR1 GTSNPN, CDR2 SVGIG (reference sequence). Here the CDR3 DNA reads TGTGCCGGCAGGCGGCAGGTCACGGGTGGCTACACCTTC. Translating it yields CAGRRQVTGGYTF.

The chain uses TRBV5-1 and TRBJ1-1, with 7 bases aligning to TRBD1. This CDR3 comprises 13 residues. Germline-derived CDR1 and CDR2 are SGHRS and YFSETQ. J gave up 7 bases and V 4 bases, and 7 bases lay outside the gene matches. Here the CDR3 reads CASSLGTAVEAFF. CDR3 nucleotides: TGCGCCAGCAGCCTAGGGACAGCGGTTGAAGCTTTCTTT.

The rearrangement uses TRBV5-1 and TRBJ2-3; D remains ambiguous. The CDR3 sequence is 12 residues long. The V end lost 10 bases, the J end lost 6 bases, and 15 bases lay between the germline ends. From germline, CDR1 is SGHRS and CDR2 YFSETQ. The CDR3 DNA sequence: TGCGCCTGGCAAGAGAGGACGGATACGCAGTATTTT. Translating it yields CAWQERTDTQYF.

This chain connects TRBV6-1 to TRBJ2-4; unclear D gene. V dropped 2 bases and J dropped 0 bases, with 14 bases sitting between them. This CDR3 has 17 residues. Germline values: CDR1 MNHNS, CDR2 SASEGT. CDR3 bases: TGTGCCAGCAGTGAATATCCTCTAGAAATAGCCAAAAACATTCAGTACTTC. The encoded protein is CASSEYPLEIAKNIQYF.

The gene calls are TRBV4-2 and TRBJ2-3; D is unclear. This CDR3 contains 17 residues. Germline CDR1 and CDR2: LGHNA and YNFKEQ. Deletions cut 1 base from V and 2 bases from J, with 16 bases between. The DNA for the CDR3 is TGTGCCAGCAGCCAAGGCGTTGTGGTGGAACACACAGATACGCAGTATTTT. It translates to CASSQGVVVEHTDTQYF.

The genes are TRBV6-1 and TRBJ1-1; 7 bases align to TRBD1. Germline-derived CDR1 and CDR2 are MNHNS and SASEGT. This CDR3 has 12 amino acids. V shed 4 bases, J shed 8 bases, and the junction held 4 bases outside the gene matches. The DNA for the CDR3 is TGTGCCAGCAGTGCACGGACAGGAGAAGCTTTCTTT. This gives the protein CASSARTGEAFF.

The gene calls are TRBV7-9 and TRBJ2-2, with a possible D match to TRBD1 (6 bases). This CDR3 spans 15 amino acids. CDR1 is SEHNR and CDR2 is FQNEAQ in the germline V gene (reference sequence). The V and J ends lost 7 bases and 3 bases respectively, with 15 bases between them. DNA for the CDR3: TGTGCCAGCACCCCGGACAGCCAAGACACCGGGGAGCTGTTTTTT. Its translation is CASTPDSQDTGELFF.

The CDR3 DNA reads as TGTGCCAGCAGCTTACGAGCGGGACTCCGCGGCGGGGAGCTGTTTTTT. Its protein product is CASSLRAGLRGGELFF. This chain joins TRBV7-7 and TRBJ2-2, with 7 bases aligning to TRBD2. There are 16 residues in the CDR3. V lost 2 bases and J lost 7; bases outside the gene matches: 10. Germline CDR1 reads SSHAT; CDR2 reads FNYEAQ (reference sequence).

The chain is built from TRBV7-9 and TRBJ2-5, with D maybe TRBD2 (5 bases). The CDR3 runs to 14 residues. V shed 1 base and J shed 3 bases, with 9 bases lying between them. In germline, CDR1 is SEHNR, CDR2 FQNEAQ (reference sequence). CDR3 DNA: TGTGCCAGCAGCTTAGTTGAAGCGGAAGAGACCCAGTACTTC. This sequence encodes CASSLVEAEETQYF.

The chain joins TRBV30 to TRBJ2-3, with TRBD1 identical over 9 bases. The CDR3 contains 15 residues. The junction had 10 bases not matched to a gene; V was cut back by 3 bases and J by 6 bases. The germline V gene encodes CDR1 GTSNPN and CDR2 SVGIG (reference sequence). The CDR3 reads CAWRASGTGLDTQYF. As DNA, the CDR3 is TGTGCCTGGAGGGCTTCAGGGACAGGGCTGGATACGCAGTATTTT.

The chain carries TRBV14 and TRBJ1-4; D ambiguous. CDR1 and CDR2 (germline): SGHDN, FVKESK. V was trimmed by 1 base and J by 8 bases, leaving 11 bases between them. The CDR3 spans 14 residues. This CDR3 is CASSQAGLEEKLFF. The CDR3 coding sequence is TGTGCCAGCAGCCAAGCTGGGTTGGAAGAAAAACTGTTTTTT.

This clone occurred once. This chain uses TRBV5-1 with TRBJ2-6, with D unresolved. CDR3 length equals 15 residues. The V gene lost 0 bases and the J gene lost 4 bases, with 8 bases spanning the gap. Looked up from germline, CDR1 is SGHRS and CDR2 is YFSETQ. The CDR3 DNA is TGCGCCAGCAGCTTGGAGGCGCTAGGGGCCAACGTCCTGACTTTC. The encoded protein is CASSLEALGANVLTF.

The chain joins TRBV29-1 to TRBJ2-7; D gene ambiguous. Germline V lookup: CDR1 SQVTM, CDR2 ANQGSEA. This CDR3 is built from 11 residues. Trimming removed 2 bases at V and 2 bases at J, with 4 bases between. CDR3 sequence (DNA): TGCAGCGTTGAATCGGCCTACGAGCAGTACTTC. It encodes CSVESAYEQYF.

This rearrangement joins TRBV7-9 to TRBJ1-1; D uncertain. Trimming removed 5 bases from V and 1 base from J, with 11 bases in between. The CDR3 is 14 residues long. Germline CDR1 SEHNR, CDR2 FQNEAQ (reference sequence). The CDR3 loop is CASSPPTRNTEAFF. As DNA, the CDR3 is TGTGCCAGCAGCCCCCCGACACGGAACACTGAAGCTTTCTTT.